These 12 T cell receptor beta chains share one sample of origin, sequenced in a study of blood T cell repertoires in COVID-19. The assay was immunoSEQ multiplex PCR, and TCRdb's table has in-frame clones only and misses some. The sample consists of approximately 240,000 clones, about nine tenths of them appearing once. Sequencing input: PBMCs or T cells enriched from blood (not recorded which). The receptors derive from a young woman with acute COVID-19.

The chain is built from TRBV10-3 and TRBJ2-7; TRBD2 agrees at 8 bases. Trimming removed 0 bases from V and 3 bases from J; junction bases left unmatched: 16. The CDR3 is made up of 19 amino acids. Germline-derived CDR1 and CDR2 are ENHRY and SYGVKD. The CDR3 loop is CAISESYSGVSNRGYEQYF. CDR3 nucleotide sequence: TGTGCCATCAGTGAGTCGTATAGCGGGGTCTCTAATCGGGGCTACGAGCAGTACTTC.

The table lists this clone with a count of one. This sequence joins TRBV18 and TRBJ2-5; TRBD1 matches at 11 bases. The germline V gene has CDR1 KGHSH and CDR2 LQKENI. The CDR3 consists of 14 residues. V lost 5 bases, J lost 4 bases, and 3 bases stayed unmatched. Here the CDR3 DNA reads TGTGCCAGCTCAACCGGGACAGGGGGAGAGACCCAGTACTTC. This encodes CASSTGTGGETQYF. Combining the CDR3 with reference TRBV18 and TRBJ2-5 gives the whole variable domain NAGVMQNPRHLVRRRGQEARLRCSPMKGHSHVYWYRQLPEEGLKFMVYLQKENIIDESGMPKERFSAEFPKEGPSILRIQQVVRGDSAAYFCASSTGTGGETQYFGPGTRLLVL.

The V and J genes are TRBV27 and TRBJ2-2, with 11 bases matching TRBD2. The germline gives CDR1 MNHEY, CDR2 SMNVEV (reference sequence). Losses at the gene ends were 6 bases for V and 7 bases for J; bases not matched to a gene: 7. The CDR3 has 15 residues. CDR3 loop: CASRHSGGVRGELFF. The CDR3, as DNA: TGTGCCAGCAGGCATAGCGGGGGGGTCCGCGGGGAGCTGTTTTTT.

The rearrangement links TRBV7-9 to TRBJ2-7; 9 nucleotides line up with TRBD1. The CDR3 consists of 14 residues. V lost 5 bases and J lost 5; bases outside the gene matches: 7. Germline V gene lookup returns CDR1 SEHNR and CDR2 FQNEAQ (reference sequence). The CDR3 DNA follows: TGTGCCAGCAGCCCCGACAGGGGGATCAACGAGCAGTACTTC. Translation: CASSPDRGINEQYF.

This clone has more than one count but fewer than ten. V and J are TRBV30 and TRBJ1-2; D may be TRBD1 (6 bases). The germline V and J ends were trimmed by 5 bases and 3 bases, with 16 bases remaining between them. This CDR3 has 14 residues. Germline assignment: CDR1 GTSNPN and CDR2 SVGIG (reference sequence). The chain's CDR3 is CAWSGQGLYYGYTF. The CDR3, as DNA: TGTGCCTGGTCTGGTCAGGGGCTCTACTATGGCTACACCTTC.

Concerning this clone itself: The sample has other DNA sequences that encode this CDR3 too. The chain recombines TRBV28 with TRBJ2-2, with D possibly being TRBD1 (6 bases). Germline V gives CDR1 MDHEN, CDR2 SYDVKM. The germline V and J ends were trimmed by 2 bases and 8 bases, with 6 bases remaining between them. The length of the CDR3 is 12 residues. CDR3 loop: CASSLRGGELFF. In DNA, the CDR3 is TGTGCCAGCAGTTTAAGGGGGGGGGAGCTGTTTTTT.

The chain links TRBV5-1 to TRBJ2-1; 8 bases fit TRBD2. The CDR3 runs to 14 residues. The germline V gene encodes CDR1 SGHRS and CDR2 YFSETQ. The J segment lost 6 bases and the V segment lost 6 bases, leaving 8 bases of the junction unmatched. The CDR3, as DNA: TGCGCCAGCAACCCCGGGACTAGAGTCAATGAGCAGTTCTTC. It yields the protein CASNPGTRVNEQFF.

The chain combines TRBV19 with TRBJ2-2, with D perhaps matching TRBD2 (6 bases). Germline CDR1 reads LNHDA; CDR2 reads SQIVND (reference sequence). The CDR3 loop spans 14 amino acids. Trimming pared 3 bases from V and 2 bases from J, leaving 7 bases between. CDR3 sequence (DNA): TGTGCCAGTAGTATGGGACTTAACACCGGGGAGCTGTTTTTT. Protein product: CASSMGLNTGELFF.

The chain has TRBV18 and TRBJ2-3; maybe TRBD2 (6 bases). Between the trimmed V and J ends, which lost 3 bases and 0 bases, there was a span of 10 bases. The germline V gene has CDR1 KGHSH and CDR2 LQKENI. CDR3 length equals 15 residues. The CDR3 coding sequence is TGTGCCAGCTCACCCGTCGGGACTAGCACAGATACGCAGTATTTT. Amino acid sequence: CASSPVGTSTDTQYF.

The chain employs TRBV24-1 and TRBJ2-3, with TRBD1 matching 8 bases. Germline assignment: CDR1 KGHDR and CDR2 SFDVKD. V shed 3 bases and J 4 bases; nucleotides not matched to a gene: 2. This CDR3 spans 14 amino acids. The CDR3 nucleotides are TGTGCCACCAGTGATACGACAGGGGCAGATACGCAGTATTTT. Translation gives CATSDTTGADTQYF.

V and J are TRBV7-8 and TRBJ1-1; possibly TRBD1 for D (5 bases). The CDR3 contains 13 residues. The V end lost 2 bases, the J end lost 4 bases, and 8 bases lay between the germline ends. CDR1 and CDR2 (germline): SGHVS, FQNEAQ. CDR3 in amino acids: CASSLFTGTEAFF. CDR3 DNA sequence: TGTGCCAGCAGCTTATTCACAGGCACTGAAGCTTTCTTT.

The chain combines TRBV7-2 with TRBJ2-1; 11 bases are shared with TRBD2. Trimming at V came to 6 bases and at J to 10 bases, leaving 8 bases not matched to a gene. Per germline, CDR1 SGHTA and CDR2 FQGNSA. The CDR3 spans 14 residues. CDR3 residues: CASSPQLAGEEQFF. In DNA form, the CDR3 reads TGTGCCAGCAGTCCTCAACTAGCGGGAGAGGAGCAGTTCTTC.